What follows describes a single T cell receptor beta chain. Clones were sequenced by immunoSEQ multiplex PCR, and TCRdb holds only the in-frame ones, with some missing. The sample records 250,000 or so clones, 85% to 90% being singletons. These data originate in a study of blood T cell repertoires in COVID-19. The CDR3 totals 12 residues. The germline gives CDR1 SGHDN, CDR2 FVKESK. Trimming removed 3 bases from V and 7 bases from J; junction bases left unmatched: 2. This clonotype was sampled from a woman between 65 and 79 years old with active or convalescent COVID-19. The chain carries TRBV14 and TRBJ1-1; the match to TRBD1 covers 7 bases. Sequencing was performed on peripheral blood. The CDR3 DNA reads as TGTGCCAGCAGCCACGGACAGGTTGAAGCTTTCTTT. This gives the protein CASSHGQVEAFF.